This entry lists 26 T cell receptor beta chains sequenced from one sample in a study of CD8+CD57+ T cells in acquired aplastic anemia. Genomic DNA templated the TCR beta VDJ and CDR3 profiling. Each CDR3 protein gets one entry after TCRdb re-called the reads with MiXCR. The repertoire holds approximately 170,000 distinct CDR3 sequences, less than 60% seen once, with 2.5% to 4% in the top ten. Sequencing involved patients with CD8+CD57+ cell expansion previously shown by flow cytometry. Sequencing was performed on sorted CD4+, CD8+, or CD8+CD57+ T cells (not recorded which) from PBMCs. The receptors were gathered from a human donor with aplastic anemia.

The chain has TRBV19 and TRBJ2-7, with 11 bases lining up with TRBD1. V lost 6 bases and J lost 6; bases outside the gene matches: 4. Germline V gives CDR1 LNHDA, CDR2 SQIVND (reference sequence). The CDR3 has 13 amino acids. CDR3 sequence (DNA): TGTGCCAGTAGATCGGGGACAGGGGGCGAGCAGTACTTC. This encodes CASRSGTGGEQYF.

As regards this clonotype: Its ends do not fully match the called genes, so a read error is possible. V and J are TRBV10-2 and TRBJ1-1, with TRBD1 matching over 7 bases. This CDR3 is 18 amino acids long. From germline, CDR1 is WSHSY and CDR2 SAAADI. CDR3 DNA: TGTGCCAGCAGTGAACCCCTCCGGGACAGAGACTGGGGCACTGAAGCTTTCTTT. It translates to CASSEPLRDRDWGTEAFF.

The chain is built from TRBV16 and TRBJ1-2, with D hard to call. V shed 2 bases and J shed 5 bases, with 6 bases lying between them. CDR3 length: 12 residues. CDR1 KGHSY and CDR2 FQNENV come from the germline V gene. CDR3 nucleotide sequence: TGTGCCAGCAGCCAAAAGGAATATGGCTACACCTTC. Translated: CASSQKEYGYTF.

V is TRBV10-2 and J is TRBJ1-5; D not resolved. Per the germline V gene, CDR1 is WSHSY and CDR2 is SAAADI. This CDR3 comprises 13 residues. V was trimmed by 3 bases and J by 3 bases, leaving 6 bases between them. The CDR3 loop reads CASSEKFNQPQHF. The CDR3 nucleotides read TGCGCCAGCAGTGAAAAGTTCAATCAGCCCCAGCATTTT.

Concerning this clonotype itself: This could be a read error, since a much larger clone is one nucleotide away. This rearrangement joins TRBV20-1 to TRBJ2-2; 7 nucleotides agree with TRBD2. The CDR3 has 15 amino acids. Germline CDR1 reads DFQATT; CDR2 reads SNEGSKA (reference sequence). CDR3 in DNA: TGCAGTGCTCAAACCTACGGGGGGAACACCGGGGAGCTGTGTTTT. It is translated as CSAQTYGGNTGELCF.

The chain is built from TRBV15 and TRBJ2-1; D is undetermined. CDR3 length: 17 amino acids. The V gene's germline CDR1 is LNHNV and CDR2 YYDKDF (reference sequence). Trimming took off 3 bases at V and 4 bases at J, with 19 bases between the two ends. The chain's CDR3 is CATSRAFLPTEYNEQFF. The DNA of the CDR3 is TGTGCCACCAGCAGGGCCTTTCTACCAACAGAATACAATGAGCAGTTCTTC. Drawing the rest from reference TRBV15 and TRBJ2-1, the complete variable domain is DAMVIQNPRYQVTQFGKPVTLSCSQTLNHNVMYWYQQKSSQAPKLLFHYYDKDFNNEADTPDNFQSRRPNTSFCFLDIRSPGLGDTAMYLCATSRAFLPTEYNEQFFGPGTRLTVL.

In nucleotides, the CDR3 is TGTGCCAGCACTCTAAAGGGACAGGGGGTCAATCAGCCCCAGCATTTT. Its translation is CASTLKGQGVNQPQHF. The chain recombines TRBV25-1 with TRBJ1-5; TRBD1 matches 11 bases. The trim removed 7 bases at V and 3 bases at J, leaving 8 bases unmatched. The CDR3 runs 16 residues. Germline V CDR1 and CDR2: MGHDK, SYGVNS.

V usage is TRBV10-3 and J usage is TRBJ1-4; D remains ambiguous. With 2 bases removed from V and 5 bases from J, the gap between germline ends came to 6 bases. CDR3 length: 13 amino acids. Germline CDR1 ENHRY, CDR2 SYGVKD. This chain's CDR3 is CAISERTNEKLFF. The CDR3 region has the DNA TGTGCCATCAGTGAGCGGACGAATGAAAAACTGTTTTTT.

The chain combines TRBV7-2 with TRBJ2-3, with a possible D match to TRBD2 (6 bases). CDR1 and CDR2 from the germline V gene are SGHTA and FQGNSA. With 3 bases removed from V and 2 bases from J, the gap between germline ends came to 6 bases. This CDR3 has 13 residues. In DNA, the CDR3 is TGTGCCAGCAGCTTGGACTACACAGATACGCAGTATTTT. Protein sequence: CASSLDYTDTQYF.

The chain uses TRBV27 and TRBJ1-5, with 7 bases aligning to TRBD1. The CDR3 consists of 15 residues. Germline V gene lookup returns CDR1 MNHEY and CDR2 SMNVEV (reference sequence). V lost 6 bases, J lost 0 bases, and 5 bases stayed unmatched. CDR3 residues: CASSSGTDSNQPQHF. CDR3 DNA sequence: TGTGCCAGCAGCTCCGGGACAGATAGCAATCAGCCCCAGCATTTT.

Worth noting for this clonotype: This may be a read error: a much more frequent sequence differs by one nucleotide. This chain uses TRBV4-2 with TRBJ2-1, with 9 nucleotides matching TRBD2. This CDR3 region has 17 residues. Trimming removed 1 base from V and 2 bases from J; junction bases left unmatched: 6. Germline CDR1 reads LGHNA; CDR2 reads YNFKEQ. The CDR3 loop reads CASSQGRRLAAYNEQFF. The CDR3 DNA follows: TGTGCCAGCAGCCAAGGTCGGCGACTAGCGGCCTACAATGAGCAGTTCTTC.

The V gene is TRBV19, the J gene TRBJ1-1, with unresolved D. The CDR3 length is 14 residues. Germline CDR1 is LNHDA and CDR2 is SQIVND (reference sequence). V lost 4 bases, J lost 2 bases, and 11 bases lay in between. This CDR3 is CASSTASINTEAFF. Here the CDR3 DNA reads TGTGCCAGTAGTACAGCCTCGATAAACACTGAAGCTTTCTTT.

This clonotype has at least ten counts. This chain uses TRBV6-1 with TRBJ2-3; D is undetermined. V lost 1 base and J 4 bases, leaving 6 bases between the germline ends. CDR1 is MNHNS, CDR2 SASEGT, per germline. The CDR3 has 13 amino acids. CDR3 protein: CASSEVGADTQYF. The CDR3 region has the DNA TGTGCCAGCAGTGAAGTTGGGGCAGATACGCAGTATTTT.

This clonotype appeared a few times. The V call is TRBV3-1, the J call TRBJ1-2; D remains unclear. The CDR3 contains 14 residues. Germline lookup yields CDR1 LGHDT and CDR2 YNNKEL (reference sequence). Trimming removed 2 bases from V and 2 bases from J, with 9 bases in between. DNA for the CDR3: TGTGCCAGCAGCCAACCGGAACTCAACTATGGCTACACCTTC. Translated, it gives CASSQPELNYGYTF.

In this sample, this clonotype turned up a few times. The chain uses TRBV20-1 and TRBJ1-1; no firm D call. CDR1 is DFQATT and CDR2 is SNEGSKA in the germline V gene (reference sequence). The ends were cut back, 5 bases at V and 1 base at J, with 11 bases in the middle. There are 13 residues in the CDR3. The CDR3 DNA is TGCAGTGCTGTCCCATGGGGGAACACTGAAGCTTTCTTT. It yields the protein CSAVPWGNTEAFF.

This clonotype appeared many times. The chain uses TRBV20-1 and TRBJ1-5; 7 nucleotides line up with TRBD1. V was pared by 6 bases and J by 2 bases, with 7 bases of the junction left unmatched. The V gene's germline CDR1 is DFQATT and CDR2 SNEGSKA (reference sequence). The CDR3 runs 14 residues. The CDR3 DNA reads as TGCAGTGCAACCACAGGGGACCGCAATCAGCCCCAGCATTTT. Its protein product is CSATTGDRNQPQHF.

This clonotype ranks as medium-sized. The CDR3 spells CAISEANGNGAFF. CDR3 nucleotides: TGTGCCATCAGTGAGGCGAACGGTAATGGGGCTTTCTTT. J is TRBJ1-1 and V is TRBV10-3, with D hard to call. This CDR3 comprises 13 residues. Germline assignment: CDR1 ENHRY and CDR2 SYGVKD. V was shortened by 2 bases and J by 11 bases, with 15 bases between the two germline ends.

This clonotype was observed many times. The gene calls are TRBV12-3 or TRBV12-4 and TRBJ2-2; no clear D gene. The CDR3 is made up of 13 amino acids. Trimming shortened V by 6 bases and J by 1 base, and 6 bases separated the two germline ends. CDR3 sequence (DNA): TGTGCCAGCAGACATCAGAACACCGGGGAGCTGTTTTTT. Amino acids: CASRHQNTGELFF.

This clonotype occurred many times. The V call is TRBV7-9, the J call TRBJ1-1; 7 bases match TRBD1. The germline V gene encodes CDR1 SEHNR and CDR2 FQNEAQ (reference sequence). The length of the CDR3 is 15 residues. The ends lost 1 base at V and 1 base at J; junction bases unmatched: 3. The CDR3 DNA sequence: TGTGCCAGCAGCTTAGGAGGGACAGAGAACACTGAAGCTTTCTTT. Translating gives CASSLGGTENTEAFF.

This clonotype came up a few times. A read error may be the cause here, since a much bigger clone is one base away. The chain recombines TRBV9 with TRBJ2-2; 11 bases fit TRBD2. V shed 2 bases and J 6 bases; nucleotides not matched to a gene: 3. Germline V CDR1 and CDR2: SGDLS, YYNGEE. The CDR3 loop spans 15 amino acids. The CDR3 nucleotides read TGTGCCAGCAGCGTGACTAGCGGGAAAGCCGGGGAGCTGTTTTTT. Protein: CASSVTSGKAGELFF.

The gene calls are TRBV29-1 and TRBJ1-1, with 8 nucleotides matching TRBD1. The CDR3 spans 13 residues. With 5 bases clipped from V and 3 bases from J, the junction kept 5 bases outside the gene matches. The V gene's germline CDR1 is SQVTM and CDR2 ANQGSEA. The CDR3 bases are TGCAGCGTTCGGACAGGGTGGGACACTGAAGCTTTCTTT. Translated: CSVRTGWDTEAFF.

Concerning this clonotype itself: A read error is possible here, since a much larger clone lies one base away. The chain recombines TRBV19 with TRBJ1-1; D remains unclear. From germline, CDR1 is LNHDA and CDR2 SQIVND (reference sequence). The CDR3 has 13 residues. V was trimmed by 1 base and J by 4 bases, leaving 7 bases between them. The CDR3 region is CASSIALFTEAFF. The CDR3 nucleotides read TGTGCCAGTAGTATAGCTCTGTTCACTGAAGCTTTCTTT.

This clonotype was seen more than once but under ten times. The chain couples TRBV10-1 to TRBJ2-7, with TRBD2 matching 10 bases. Germline trimming cut 3 bases from V and 0 bases from J; bases unmatched to any gene: 11. This CDR3 contains 18 residues. Per the germline V gene, CDR1 is WNHNN and CDR2 is SYGVQD (reference sequence). CDR3 coding DNA: TGCGCCAGCAGTGAATGGGGAAGCGGGGGGGGAAGCTCCTACGAGCAGTACTTC. Its translation: CASSEWGSGGGSSYEQYF.

The chain joins TRBV7-9 to TRBJ2-7; 7 positions match TRBD1. Trimming removed 5 bases from V and 4 bases from J; junction bases left unmatched: 5. Germline V gives CDR1 SEHNR, CDR2 FQNEAQ (reference sequence). The CDR3 is made up of 13 amino acids. CDR3 sequence reads: CASSAGGRYEQYF. CDR3 sequence (DNA): TGTGCCAGCAGCGCAGGGGGACGATACGAGCAGTACTTC.

This clonotype was counted ten times or more. The V gene is TRBV7-2, the J gene TRBJ2-5; D gene unclear. The ends were cut back, 1 base at V and 13 bases at J, with 13 bases in the middle. The CDR3 runs 12 residues. CDR1 and CDR2 (germline): SGHTA, FQGNSA. CDR3 DNA sequence: TGTGCCAGCAGCTTAGAGAGGCCCCCTTGGTACTTC. Protein product: CASSLERPPWYF.

The chain carries TRBV19 and TRBJ2-2, with 13 positions matching TRBD2. V lost 5 bases and J lost 6; bases outside the gene matches: 6. From germline, CDR1 is LNHDA and CDR2 SQIVND (reference sequence). The length of the CDR3 is 16 residues. CDR3 protein: CASSPHTSGGAGELFF. CDR3 in DNA: TGTGCCAGTAGTCCTCATACTAGCGGGGGGGCCGGGGAGCTGTTTTTT.